One sample yielded the 16 T cell receptor beta chains listed below, sequenced in a study of Graves' ophthalmopathy and Graves' hyperthyroidism. CDR3 regions of TCR beta were amplified from RNA transcripts. The first round was an RT-PCR with HTBI primers, and the second round was a multiplex PCR. MiXCR, applied by TCRdb to the multiplex PCR reads, yields one record per CDR3 protein. The data contain 400,000 or so distinct CDR3 sequences, approximately 18% of them singletons. The sample was peripheral blood. The receptor set was obtained from an adult woman with stable Graves' hyperthyroidism.

Ten or more counts support this clonotype. The CDR3 DNA follows: TGTGCCAGCAGTTATCTTACCTCCTACGAGCAGTACTTC. Translating it yields CASSYLTSYEQYF. The rearrangement joins TRBV6-5 to TRBJ2-7; D gene unclear. The CDR3 loop spans 13 amino acids. CDR1 and CDR2 from the germline V gene are MNHEY and SVGAGI. The V end was cut by 3 bases, the J end by 0 bases, with 6 bases between.

This clonotype was observed many times. The gene calls are TRBV12-3 or TRBV12-4 and TRBJ1-1; D is undetermined. V was cut by 5 bases and J by 4 bases, with 8 bases left in between. The CDR3 length is 12 residues. The CDR3 DNA follows: TGTGCCAGCAGTAGTCGGCGCACTGAAGCTTTCTTT. It translates to CASSSRRTEAFF.

The rearrangement joins TRBV18 to TRBJ1-2; a weak D match, TRBD1 (5 bases). Trimming took off 1 base at V and 5 bases at J, with 14 bases between the two ends. This CDR3 is 15 amino acids long. Germline CDR1 reads KGHSH; CDR2 reads LQKENI. CDR3 in amino acids: CASSPQQEVLYGYTF. The CDR3 nucleotides are TGTGCCAGCTCACCACAACAGGAGGTCCTTTATGGCTACACCTTC.

CDR3 nucleotide sequence: TGTGCCAGTAGTATAGTTCGGGCTCTGAACGGTGAGCTGTTTTTT. This sequence encodes CASSIVRALNGELFF. The rearrangement joins TRBV19 to TRBJ2-2; no reliable D call. This CDR3 region has 15 residues. Germline values: CDR1 LNHDA, CDR2 SQIVND (reference sequence). V was shortened by 1 base and J by 11 bases, with 17 bases between the two germline ends.

This clonotype showed up just once. The chain is built from TRBV11-1 and TRBJ1-1; 8 bases agree with TRBD1. The CDR3 extends over 18 amino acids. V shed 1 base, J shed 0 bases, and the junction held 10 bases outside the gene matches. Germline CDR1 and CDR2: SGHAT and FQDESV (reference sequence). CDR3 residues: CASSLGRTGRLLNTEAFF. CDR3 in DNA: TGTGCCAGCAGCTTAGGCAGGACAGGGAGACTCTTGAACACTGAAGCTTTCTTT.

This clonotype was detected ten times or more. The chain employs TRBV7-9 and TRBJ1-1, with 7 bases identical to TRBD1. The germline V gene encodes CDR1 SEHNR and CDR2 FQNEAQ (reference sequence). CDR3 length equals 11 residues. Unmatched junction bases numbered 0, after V lost 4 bases and J lost 7 bases. CDR3 nucleotides: TGTGCCAGCAGCTCAGGGGGTGAAGCTTTCTTT. Translation: CASSSGGEAFF.

This clonotype was counted many times. The chain is built from TRBV12-3 or TRBV12-4 and TRBJ1-5; 8 nucleotides agree with TRBD1. With V trimmed by 6 bases and J by 0 bases, 4 bases remained unmatched. The CDR3 contains 15 residues. The CDR3 reads CASRKTGDSNQPQHF. Written as DNA, the CDR3 is TGTGCCAGCAGAAAGACAGGGGATAGCAATCAGCCCCAGCATTTT.

In this sample, this clonotype turned up many times. The rearrangement links TRBV28 to TRBJ1-1; TRBD1 matches 9 bases. Germline lookup yields CDR1 MDHEN and CDR2 SYDVKM. J was trimmed by 1 base and V by 6 bases; bases with no gene match: 6. This CDR3 region has 15 residues. The DNA of the CDR3 is TGTGCCAGCAGGATACCGGGACAGGGGAACACTGAAGCTTTCTTT. Translated: CASRIPGQGNTEAFF.

The gene calls are TRBV27 and TRBJ1-2; 7 nucleotides match TRBD1. The CDR3 length is 14 residues. Germline CDR1 is MNHEY and CDR2 is SMNVEV (reference sequence). With V trimmed by 5 bases and J by 4 bases, 7 bases remained unmatched. The CDR3 coding sequence is TGTGCCAGCAGTACCCGACAGGGATTCTATGGCTACACCTTC. This encodes CASSTRQGFYGYTF.

The chain employs TRBV5-6 and TRBJ2-5; D call uncertain. CDR1 is SGHDT and CDR2 is YYEEEE in the germline V gene. The CDR3 runs to 12 residues. The V and J ends lost 5 bases and 5 bases respectively, with 10 bases between them. The CDR3 DNA sequence: TGTGCCAGCAGTCGGGCCGTGGAGACCCAGTACTTC. Its translation: CASSRAVETQYF.

This clonotype was picked up many times. The CDR3 DNA follows: TGTGCCAGCAGTGTGTACCCAGGCTCCTACGAGCAGTACTTC. Its translation is CASSVYPGSYEQYF. This chain uses TRBV2 with TRBJ2-7; D not resolved. CDR1 SNHLY and CDR2 FYNNEI come from the germline V gene. CDR3 size: 14 residues. V lost 4 bases and J lost 0, with 10 bases in between.

Ten or more counts support this clonotype. V gene TRBV5-1 combines with J gene TRBJ1-1, with a possible D match to TRBD1 (5 bases). V was cut by 3 bases and J by 0 bases, with 12 bases left in between. The CDR3 contains 15 residues. The germline V gene encodes CDR1 SGHRS and CDR2 YFSETQ. In nucleotides, the CDR3 is TGCGCCAGCAGCTCTTTATCAGGGTTGAACACTGAAGCTTTCTTT. As protein: CASSSLSGLNTEAFF.

This clonotype was seen many times. The chain recombines TRBV6-1 with TRBJ2-2; D may be TRBD1 (7 bases). There are 15 residues in the CDR3. Germline CDR1 and CDR2: MNHNS and SASEGT. V was cut by 1 base and J by 6 bases, with 12 bases left in between. The CDR3 DNA reads TGTGCCAGCAGTGAAGTGAGCAGGGGGGCCGGGGAGCTGTTTTTT. Amino acid sequence: CASSEVSRGAGELFF.

This clonotype has at least ten counts. This chain joins TRBV13 and TRBJ2-2, with 9 nucleotides matching TRBD1. V shed 4 bases, J shed 7 bases, and the junction held 7 bases outside the gene matches. Germline V lookup: CDR1 PRHDT, CDR2 FYEKMQ (reference sequence). The CDR3 loop spans 15 amino acids. This chain's CDR3 is CASSSATGGYGELFF. For the CDR3, the DNA is TGTGCCAGCAGCTCAGCGACAGGGGGGTACGGGGAGCTGTTTTTT.

V usage is TRBV7-9 and J usage is TRBJ2-5; TRBD2 agrees at 9 bases. Trimming removed 5 bases from V and 0 bases from J; junction bases left unmatched: 4. CDR1 is SEHNR and CDR2 is FQNEAQ in the germline V gene (reference sequence). The CDR3 consists of 15 residues. CDR3 bases: TGTGCCAGCAGCACTCGCGGGGGGGACCAAGAGACCCAGTACTTC. This translates into CASSTRGGDQETQYF.

This clonotype was counted between two and nine times. The chain recombines TRBV28 with TRBJ2-7; no firm D call. The CDR3 is 16 amino acids. Trimming shortened V by 2 bases and J by 0 bases, and 14 bases separated the two germline ends. The germline gives CDR1 MDHEN, CDR2 SYDVKM. The CDR3 reads CASSLGVSLSSYEQYF. The CDR3 DNA is TGTGCCAGCAGTTTAGGAGTCAGCCTTAGCTCCTACGAGCAGTACTTC.